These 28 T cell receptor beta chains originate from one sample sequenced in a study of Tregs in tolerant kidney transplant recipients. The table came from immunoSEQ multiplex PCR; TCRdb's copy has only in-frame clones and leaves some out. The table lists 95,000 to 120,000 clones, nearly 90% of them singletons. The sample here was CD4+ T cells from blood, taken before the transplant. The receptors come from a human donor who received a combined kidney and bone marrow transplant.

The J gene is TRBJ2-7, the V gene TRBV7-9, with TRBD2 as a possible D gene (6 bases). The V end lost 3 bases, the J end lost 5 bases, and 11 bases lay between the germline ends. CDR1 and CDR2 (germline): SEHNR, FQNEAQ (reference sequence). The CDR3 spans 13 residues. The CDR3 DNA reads TGTGCCAGCAGCTTCGAGCCGGGGGACGAGCAGTACTTC. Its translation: CASSFEPGDEQYF. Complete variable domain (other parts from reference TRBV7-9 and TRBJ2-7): DTGVSQNPRHKITKRGQNVTFRCDPISEHNRLYWYRQTLGQGPEFLTYFQNEAQLEKSRLLSDRFSAERPKGSFSTLEIQRTEQGDSAMYLCASSFEPGDEQYFGPGTRLTVT.

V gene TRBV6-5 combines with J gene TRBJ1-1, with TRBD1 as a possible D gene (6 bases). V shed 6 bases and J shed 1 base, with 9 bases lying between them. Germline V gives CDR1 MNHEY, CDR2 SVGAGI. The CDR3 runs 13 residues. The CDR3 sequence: CASRGGGNTEAFF. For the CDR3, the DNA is TGTGCCAGCAGAGGGGGGGGGAACACTGAAGCTTTCTTT.

The CDR3 coding sequence is TGTGCCAGCAGTGATGAAGGTTTCGGGACAGGGTCGTTCCTAGCGGGAGTAGGTGAGCAGTTCTTC. It is translated as CASSDEGFGTGSFLAGVGEQFF. This sequence joins TRBV2 and TRBJ2-1; D possibly corresponds to TRBD2 (10 bases). This CDR3 has 22 residues. The V gene's germline CDR1 is SNHLY and CDR2 FYNNEI. V shed 3 bases and J shed 9 bases, with 39 bases lying between them.

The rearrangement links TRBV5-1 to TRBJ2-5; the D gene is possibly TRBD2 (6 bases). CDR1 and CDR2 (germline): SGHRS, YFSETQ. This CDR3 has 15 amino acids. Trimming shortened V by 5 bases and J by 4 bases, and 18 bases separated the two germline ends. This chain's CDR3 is CASRRTLAVGETQYF. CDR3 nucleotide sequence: TGCGCCAGCAGGAGGACACTAGCAGTGGGAGAGACCCAGTACTTC.

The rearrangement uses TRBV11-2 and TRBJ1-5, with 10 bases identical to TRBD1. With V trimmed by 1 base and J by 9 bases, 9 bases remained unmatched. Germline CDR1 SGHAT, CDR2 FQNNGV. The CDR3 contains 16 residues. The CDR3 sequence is CASSLGVGTGDSPQHF. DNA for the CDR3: TGTGCCAGCAGCTTAGGTGTGGGGACAGGGGATTCGCCCCAGCATTTT.

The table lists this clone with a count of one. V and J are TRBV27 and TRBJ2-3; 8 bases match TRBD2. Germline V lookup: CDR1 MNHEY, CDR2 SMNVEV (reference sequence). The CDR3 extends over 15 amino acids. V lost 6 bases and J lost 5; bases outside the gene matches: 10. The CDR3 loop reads CASSLRAGVVDTQYF. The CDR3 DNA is TGTGCCAGCAGCCTACGAGCGGGAGTGGTAGATACGCAGTATTTT.

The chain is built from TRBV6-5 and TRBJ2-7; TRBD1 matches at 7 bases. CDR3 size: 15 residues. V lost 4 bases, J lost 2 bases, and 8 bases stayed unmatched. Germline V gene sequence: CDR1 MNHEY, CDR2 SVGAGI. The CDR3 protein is CASSSNHRGTYEQYF. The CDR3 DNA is TGTGCCAGCAGTTCAAATCACAGGGGAACCTACGAGCAGTACTTC.

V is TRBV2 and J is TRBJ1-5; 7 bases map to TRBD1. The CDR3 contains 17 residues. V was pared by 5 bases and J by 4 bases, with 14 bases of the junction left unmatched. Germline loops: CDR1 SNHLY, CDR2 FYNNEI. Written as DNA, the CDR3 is TGTGCCAGCAGTTTAGGGGGCGTGATATTAGGTAATCAGCCCCAGCATTTT. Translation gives CASSLGGVILGNQPQHF. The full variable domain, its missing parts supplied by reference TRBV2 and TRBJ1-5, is EPEVTQTPSHQVTQMGQEVILRCVPISNHLYFYWYRQILGQKVEFLVSFYNNEISEKSEIFDDQFSVERPDGSNFTLKIRSTKLEDSAMYFCASSLGGVILGNQPQHFGDGTRLSIL.

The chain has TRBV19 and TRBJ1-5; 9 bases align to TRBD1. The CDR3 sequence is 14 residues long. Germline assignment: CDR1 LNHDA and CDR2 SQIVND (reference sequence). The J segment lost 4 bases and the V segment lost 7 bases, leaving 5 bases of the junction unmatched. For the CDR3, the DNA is TGTGCCAGTAAAGGGGACAGGGCTAATCAGCCCCAGCATTTT. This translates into CASKGDRANQPQHF.

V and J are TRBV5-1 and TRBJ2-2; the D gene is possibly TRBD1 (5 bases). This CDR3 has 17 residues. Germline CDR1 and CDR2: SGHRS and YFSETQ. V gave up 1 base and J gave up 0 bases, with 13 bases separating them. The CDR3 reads CASSLSYPRANTGELFF. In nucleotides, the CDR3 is TGCGCCAGCAGCTTGTCTTATCCCAGGGCGAACACCGGGGAGCTGTTTTTT.

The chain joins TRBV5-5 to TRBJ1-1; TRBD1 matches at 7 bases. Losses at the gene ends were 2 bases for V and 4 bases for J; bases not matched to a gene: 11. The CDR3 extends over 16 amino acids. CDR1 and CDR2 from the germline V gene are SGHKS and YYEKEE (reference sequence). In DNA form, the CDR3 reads TGTGCCAGCAGCTTAATGCTTAGACAGGGAGGCACTGAAGCTTTCTTT. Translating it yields CASSLMLRQGGTEAFF.

The CDR3, as DNA: TGCGCCAGCAGCACCGGACAGGGTTTTGTTTCCGGCACAGATACGCAGTATTTT. Its translation: CASSTGQGFVSGTDTQYF. The chain couples TRBV5-1 to TRBJ2-3; 8 bases are a match to TRBD1. CDR3 length: 18 amino acids. The germline V gene has CDR1 SGHRS and CDR2 YFSETQ. J lost 1 base, V lost 4 bases, and 14 bases had no gene match.

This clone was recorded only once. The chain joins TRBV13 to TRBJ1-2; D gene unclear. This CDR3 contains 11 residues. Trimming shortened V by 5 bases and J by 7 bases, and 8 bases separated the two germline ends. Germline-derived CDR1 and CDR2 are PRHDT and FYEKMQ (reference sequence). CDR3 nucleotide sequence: TGTGCCAGCAGCGTAAGGAGTGGCTACACCTTC. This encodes CASSVRSGYTF.

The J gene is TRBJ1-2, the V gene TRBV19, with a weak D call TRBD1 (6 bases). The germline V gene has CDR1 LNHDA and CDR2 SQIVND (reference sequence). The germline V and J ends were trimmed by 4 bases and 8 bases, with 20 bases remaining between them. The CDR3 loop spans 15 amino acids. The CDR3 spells CASSKEQGVVGGYTF. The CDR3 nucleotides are TGTGCCAGTAGTAAGGAACAGGGTGTGGTGGGCGGCTACACCTTC.

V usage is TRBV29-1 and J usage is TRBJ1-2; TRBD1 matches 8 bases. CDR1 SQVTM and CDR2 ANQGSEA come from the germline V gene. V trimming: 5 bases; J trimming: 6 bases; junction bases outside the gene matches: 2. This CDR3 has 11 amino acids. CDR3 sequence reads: CSVQQGDGYTF. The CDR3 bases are TGCAGCGTTCAACAGGGGGATGGCTACACCTTC.

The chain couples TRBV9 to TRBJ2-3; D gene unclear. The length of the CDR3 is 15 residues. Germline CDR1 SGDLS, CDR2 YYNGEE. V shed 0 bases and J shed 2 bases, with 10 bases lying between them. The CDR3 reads CASSVATSTTDTQYF. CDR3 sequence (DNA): TGTGCCAGCAGCGTAGCTACCTCCACCACAGATACGCAGTATTTT.

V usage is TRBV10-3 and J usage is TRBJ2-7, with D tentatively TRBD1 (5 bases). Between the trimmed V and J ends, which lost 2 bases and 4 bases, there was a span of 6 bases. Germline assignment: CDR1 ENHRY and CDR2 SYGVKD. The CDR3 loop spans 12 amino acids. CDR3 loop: CAISEDRYEQYF. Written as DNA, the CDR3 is TGTGCCATCAGTGAGGACAGATACGAGCAGTACTTC.

The CDR3 DNA follows: TGTGCCAGCAGTCTGGACAGGGACCAAACCTACGAGCAGTACTTC. Translation: CASSLDRDQTYEQYF. This rearrangement joins TRBV6-5 to TRBJ2-7; TRBD1 matches 8 bases. From germline, CDR1 is MNHEY and CDR2 SVGAGI. This CDR3 is 15 amino acids long. Unmatched junction bases numbered 8, after V lost 5 bases and J lost 2 bases.

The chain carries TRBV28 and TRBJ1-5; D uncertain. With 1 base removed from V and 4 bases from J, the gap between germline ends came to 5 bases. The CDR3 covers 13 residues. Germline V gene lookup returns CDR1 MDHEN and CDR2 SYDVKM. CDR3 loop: CASSLSVNQPQHF. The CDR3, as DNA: TGTGCCAGCAGTTTATCAGTTAATCAGCCCCAGCATTTT.

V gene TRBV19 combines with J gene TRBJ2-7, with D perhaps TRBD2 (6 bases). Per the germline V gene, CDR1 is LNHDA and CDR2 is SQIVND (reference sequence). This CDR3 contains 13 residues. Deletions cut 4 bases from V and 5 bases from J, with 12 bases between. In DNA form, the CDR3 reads TGTGCCAGTAGTACACCGGAGGGGCACGAGCAGTACTTC. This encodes CASSTPEGHEQYF.

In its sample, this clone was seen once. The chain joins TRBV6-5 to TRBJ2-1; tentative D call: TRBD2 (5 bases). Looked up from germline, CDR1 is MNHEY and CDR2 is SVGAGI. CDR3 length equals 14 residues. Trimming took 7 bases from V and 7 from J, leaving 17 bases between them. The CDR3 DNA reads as TGTGCCAGCAAACCACTACCCGGCGGGAATGAGCAGTTCTTC. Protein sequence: CASKPLPGGNEQFF.

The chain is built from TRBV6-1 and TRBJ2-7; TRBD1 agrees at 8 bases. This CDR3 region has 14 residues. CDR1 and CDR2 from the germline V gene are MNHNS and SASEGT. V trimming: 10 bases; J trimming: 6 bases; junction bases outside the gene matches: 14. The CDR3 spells CATDGQGKSFEQYF. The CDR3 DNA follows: TGTGCCACCGATGGACAGGGTAAAAGCTTCGAGCAGTACTTC.

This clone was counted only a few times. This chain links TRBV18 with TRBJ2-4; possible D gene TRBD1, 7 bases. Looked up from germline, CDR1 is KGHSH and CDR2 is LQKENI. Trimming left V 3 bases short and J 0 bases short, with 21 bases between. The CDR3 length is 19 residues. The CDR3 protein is CASSPISQGGRLAKNIQYF. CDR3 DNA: TGTGCCAGCTCACCCATAAGTCAGGGGGGCAGACTAGCCAAAAACATTCAGTACTTC.

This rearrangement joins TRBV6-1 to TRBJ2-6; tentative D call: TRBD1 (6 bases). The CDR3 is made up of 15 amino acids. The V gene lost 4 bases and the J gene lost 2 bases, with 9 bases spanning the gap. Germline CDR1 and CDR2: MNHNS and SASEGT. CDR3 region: CASSVQGTGANVLTF. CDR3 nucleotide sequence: TGTGCCAGCAGTGTGCAGGGGACTGGGGCCAACGTCCTGACTTTC.

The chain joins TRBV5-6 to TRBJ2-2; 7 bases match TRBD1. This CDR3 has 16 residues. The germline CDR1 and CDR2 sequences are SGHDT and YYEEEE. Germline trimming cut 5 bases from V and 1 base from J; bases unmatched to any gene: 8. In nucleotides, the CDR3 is TGTGCCAGCAGAGAAGAGGGGACAGTGAACACCGGGGAGCTGTTTTTT. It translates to CASREEGTVNTGELFF.

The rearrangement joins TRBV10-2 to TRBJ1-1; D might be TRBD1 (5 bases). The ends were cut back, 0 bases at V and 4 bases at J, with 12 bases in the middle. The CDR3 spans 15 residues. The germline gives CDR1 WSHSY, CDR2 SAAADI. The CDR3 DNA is TGCGCCAGCAGTGAGTCGCGCCAGGGTTTCACTGAAGCTTTCTTT. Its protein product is CASSESRQGFTEAFF.

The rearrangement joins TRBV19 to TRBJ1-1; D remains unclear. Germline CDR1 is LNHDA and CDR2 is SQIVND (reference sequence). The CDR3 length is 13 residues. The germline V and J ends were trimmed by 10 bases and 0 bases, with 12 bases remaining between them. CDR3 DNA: TGTGCCACTATCAATTGGTTGAACACTGAAGCTTTCTTT. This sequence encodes CATINWLNTEAFF.

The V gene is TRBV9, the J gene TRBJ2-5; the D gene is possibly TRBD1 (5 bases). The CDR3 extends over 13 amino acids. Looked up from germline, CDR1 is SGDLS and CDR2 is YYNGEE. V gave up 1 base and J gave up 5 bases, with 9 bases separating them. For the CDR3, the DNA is TGTGCCAGCAGCGTAAACCCAGGGGAGACCCAGTACTTC. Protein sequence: CASSVNPGETQYF.